Below, 16 T cell receptor beta chains from the same sample are listed, as sequenced in a study of shared clonotypes between healthy human individuals. Measured with immunoSEQ multiplex PCR; TCRdb has only the in-frame clones, and not every one. The table includes 2 million to 3 million clones, roughly 93% detected once. Input material: naive CD4+ T cells from PBMCs. The subset is: CD45RA+ positively selected. The receptor source for this set is a man between 18 and 29 years old in good health. Some clones in this sample may be carry-over from other donors' samples.

The V gene is TRBV27, the J gene TRBJ1-5; 7 bases agree with TRBD1. The trim removed 10 bases at V and 0 bases at J, leaving 9 bases unmatched. Germline loops: CDR1 MNHEY, CDR2 SMNVEV (reference sequence). The CDR3 covers 15 residues. The chain's CDR3 is CATWDRQYSNQPQHF. The CDR3 bases are TGTGCCACCTGGGACAGACAGTATAGCAATCAGCCCCAGCATTTT.

The rearrangement uses TRBV7-9 and TRBJ2-1; 11 bases match TRBD2. CDR1 and CDR2 from the germline V gene are SEHNR and FQNEAQ (reference sequence). V dropped 5 bases and J dropped 1; count of bases not matched to a gene: 4. There are 16 residues in the CDR3. In DNA form, the CDR3 reads TGTGCCAGCAGCGCGATAGCGGGAGGGTCCTACAATGAGCAGTTCTTC. It is translated as CASSAIAGGSYNEQFF.

V gene TRBV2 combines with J gene TRBJ2-7; D gene ambiguous. Germline lookup yields CDR1 SNHLY and CDR2 FYNNEI. This CDR3 is 12 amino acids long. Trimming took off 7 bases at V and 1 base at J, with 8 bases between the two ends. CDR3 loop: CASIDRSYEQYF. CDR3 nucleotides: TGTGCCAGCATTGACCGATCCTACGAGCAGTACTTC.

This clone was counted once. The rearrangement links TRBV28 to TRBJ2-1, with D possibly being TRBD2 (6 bases). Trimming stripped 8 bases from V and 0 bases from J, with 14 bases between. This CDR3 has 15 residues. CDR1 and CDR2 from the germline V gene are MDHEN and SYDVKM. CDR3 region: CASQRGGSSYNEQFF. CDR3 coding DNA: TGTGCCAGCCAGCGAGGAGGGAGCTCCTACAATGAGCAGTTCTTC. Using reference TRBV28 and TRBJ2-1 for the parts outside the CDR3, the full variable domain is DVKVTQSSRYLVKRTGEKVFLECVQDMDHENMFWYRQDPGLGLRLIYFSYDVKMKEKGDIPEGYSVSREKKERFSLILESASTNQTSMYLCASQRGGSSYNEQFFGPGTRLTVL.

The chain links TRBV7-2 to TRBJ2-2; tentative D call: TRBD2 (6 bases). V dropped 0 bases and J dropped 5 bases, with 13 bases sitting between them. This CDR3 has 16 residues. The germline gives CDR1 SGHTA, CDR2 FQGNSA. The CDR3 sequence is CASSLASGRITGELFF. As DNA, the CDR3 is TGTGCCAGCAGCTTAGCTTCCGGGAGAATAACCGGGGAGCTGTTTTTT.

The chain is built from TRBV11-3 and TRBJ2-7; TRBD1 is a possible D gene (7 bases). The CDR3 has 14 residues. Germline values: CDR1 SGHNT, CDR2 YENEEA. Trimming left V 5 bases short and J 6 bases short, with 17 bases between. The chain's CDR3 is CASSMGGQGVEQYF. Here the CDR3 DNA reads TGTGCCAGCAGCATGGGGGGTCAGGGGGTCGAGCAGTACTTC.

The J gene is TRBJ1-3, the V gene TRBV5-1; 9 bases agree with TRBD1. Unmatched junction bases numbered 8, after V lost 4 bases and J lost 0 bases. There are 17 residues in the CDR3. Germline CDR1 is SGHRS and CDR2 is YFSETQ. The chain's CDR3 is CASSLTGGQSSGNTIYF. DNA for the CDR3: TGCGCCAGCAGCCTGACAGGGGGTCAGAGCTCTGGAAACACCATATATTTT.

This chain links TRBV11-2 with TRBJ2-1, with a tentative D call TRBD2 (6 bases). Trimming shortened V by 4 bases and J by 2 bases, and 9 bases separated the two germline ends. The CDR3 totals 14 residues. Germline V gene sequence: CDR1 SGHAT, CDR2 FQNNGV. The DNA for the CDR3 is TGTGCCAGCAGCTCGGAGGGGACCTACAATGAGCAGTTCTTC. Its translation: CASSSEGTYNEQFF.

The chain employs TRBV21-1 and TRBJ1-1; TRBD1, the table's D call, was not compared with the DNA. TRBV21-1 is annotated as a pseudogene. The CDR3 is 18 residues long. Written as DNA, the CDR3 is TGTGCCAGCAGCAAACTCGATACAGGGGGATCGGGGTGCACTGAAGCTTTCTTT. This encodes CASSKLDTGGSGCTEAFF.

The chain uses TRBV5-1 and TRBJ2-4, with a possible D match to TRBD2 (5 bases). CDR1 and CDR2 (germline): SGHRS, YFSETQ. The CDR3 extends over 16 amino acids. Deletions cut 4 bases from V and 0 bases from J, with 14 bases between. CDR3 region: CASSPQAGLAKNIQYF. The CDR3 region has the DNA TGCGCCAGCAGCCCTCAGGCAGGACTAGCCAAAAACATTCAGTACTTC.

J is TRBJ2-1 and V is TRBV5-1; 9 bases are shared with TRBD2. There are 16 residues in the CDR3. After removal of 4 bases from V and 0 bases from J, the junction contained 5 bases not matched to a gene. Per germline, CDR1 SGHRS and CDR2 YFSETQ. As DNA, the CDR3 is TGCGCCAGCAGCGGACTAGCGACGAGCTCCTACAATGAGCAGTTCTTC. Protein: CASSGLATSSYNEQFF.

V is TRBV13 and J is TRBJ1-2; D is unclear. The CDR3 has 17 amino acids. V was clipped by 5 bases and J by 4 bases, with 23 bases between them. Germline assignment: CDR1 PRHDT and CDR2 FYEKMQ (reference sequence). CDR3 residues: CASSAHHAEWKTYGYTF. The CDR3 DNA follows: TGTGCCAGCAGCGCTCACCATGCAGAGTGGAAGACCTATGGCTACACCTTC.

V and J are TRBV5-1 and TRBJ2-1, with D tentatively TRBD1 (6 bases). The CDR3 is made up of 14 amino acids. Deletions cut 2 bases from V and 9 bases from J, with 15 bases between. Germline CDR1 is SGHRS and CDR2 is YFSETQ. CDR3 sequence reads: CASSFVTGLAEQFF. The CDR3 region has the DNA TGCGCCAGCAGCTTCGTCACAGGGCTGGCTGAGCAGTTCTTC.

The chain recombines TRBV9 with TRBJ1-1; D is perhaps TRBD1 (5 bases). Trimming stripped 5 bases from V and 7 bases from J, with 15 bases between. The germline V gene encodes CDR1 SGDLS and CDR2 YYNGEE. This CDR3 region has 13 residues. The CDR3 protein is CASSERQSYEAFF. The CDR3 DNA reads TGTGCCAGCAGTGAGAGACAGAGCTATGAAGCTTTCTTT.

This sequence joins TRBV5-4 and TRBJ2-1, with D perhaps TRBD1 (5 bases). Germline-derived CDR1 and CDR2 are SGHNT and YYREEE (reference sequence). The CDR3 loop spans 15 amino acids. V was shortened by 0 bases and J by 5 bases, with 12 bases between the two germline ends. For the CDR3, the DNA is TGTGCCAGCAGCTTGGCGGAGCAGGGCAACAATGAGCAGTTCTTC. It codes for CASSLAEQGNNEQFF.

Of note for this clone: Other DNA sequences in this specimen translate into the identical CDR3. J is TRBJ1-5 and V is TRBV15, with D unresolved. This CDR3 region has 14 residues. Between the trimmed V and J ends, which lost 1 base and 4 bases, there was a span of 8 bases. Germline V gene sequence: CDR1 LNHNV, CDR2 YYDKDF (reference sequence). CDR3 residues: CATSRGTANQPQHF. CDR3 nucleotides: TGTGCCACCAGCAGAGGAACCGCTAATCAGCCCCAGCATTTT. Full variable domain (rest looked up from reference TRBV15 and TRBJ1-5): DAMVIQNPRYQVTQFGKPVTLSCSQTLNHNVMYWYQQKSSQAPKLLFHYYDKDFNNEADTPDNFQSRRPNTSFCFLDIRSPGLGDTAMYLCATSRGTANQPQHFGDGTRLSIL.